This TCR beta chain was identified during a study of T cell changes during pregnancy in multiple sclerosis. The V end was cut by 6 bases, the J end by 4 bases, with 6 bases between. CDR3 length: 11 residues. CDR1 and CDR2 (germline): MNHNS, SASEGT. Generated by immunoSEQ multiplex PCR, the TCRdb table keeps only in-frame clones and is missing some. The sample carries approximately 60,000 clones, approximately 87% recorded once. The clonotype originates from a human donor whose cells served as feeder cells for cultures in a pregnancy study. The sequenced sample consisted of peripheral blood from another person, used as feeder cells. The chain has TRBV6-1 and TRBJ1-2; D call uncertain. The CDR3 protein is CASSRTYGYTF. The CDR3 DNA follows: TGTGCCAGCAGCAGGACCTATGGCTACACCTTC.